A single sample gave rise to the 21 T cell receptor beta chains below, sequenced in a study of T cell repertoires in cytomegalovirus infection. Each CDR3 protein is one row after TCRdb ran MiXCR on the reads. This sample carries nearly 650,000 distinct CDR3 sequences, 20% to 25% of them seen once, and the ten largest clones take 6.5% to 10%. The sample comprised CD8+ T cells from PBMCs. The receptors shown here come from a human donor in good health (CMV status not recorded). Some clones in this sample may be carry-over from other donors' samples.

The table lists this clonotype with a few counts. As DNA, the CDR3 is TGCAGTGCTAGAGGGGACAGGGGAGGGCCCCAGCATTTT. Its protein is CSARGDRGGPQHF. This rearrangement joins TRBV20-1 to TRBJ1-5, with 10 positions matching TRBD1. This CDR3 contains 13 residues. V lost 1 base and J lost 9; bases outside the gene matches: 3. CDR1 and CDR2 from the germline V gene are DFQATT and SNEGSKA (reference sequence).

The chain carries TRBV20-1 and TRBJ2-1; 8 bases fit TRBD2. There are 15 residues in the CDR3. Germline-derived CDR1 and CDR2 are DFQATT and SNEGSKA (reference sequence). V was pared by 5 bases and J by 0 bases, with 6 bases of the junction left unmatched. DNA of the CDR3: TGCAGTGCTCGCGCCGGGACTAGCTCCTACAATGAGCAGTTCTTC. The encoded protein is CSARAGTSSYNEQFF.

Concerning this clonotype itself: One end of the junction is discordant with germline, which a read error may explain. DNA for the CDR3: TGTGTCAGCACCCGGAGCTCCTATAATTCACCCCTCCACTTT. Translated, it gives CVSTRSSYNSPLHF. V and J are TRBV2 and TRBJ1-6, with unresolved D. The CDR3 length is 14 residues. Germline lookup yields CDR1 SNHLY and CDR2 FYNNEI.

This clonotype was found many times. V is TRBV25-1 and J is TRBJ2-1; TRBD2 matches at 9 bases. This CDR3 comprises 17 residues. Germline values: CDR1 MGHDK, CDR2 SYGVNS. V was clipped by 3 bases and J by 8 bases; unmatched bases: 14. This CDR3 reads CASSESPASGVVDEQFF. For the CDR3, the DNA is TGTGCCAGCAGTGAGTCCCCGGCTAGCGGGGTAGTCGATGAGCAGTTCTTC.

This clonotype was observed at least ten times. This chain connects TRBV7-9 to TRBJ2-5, with 13 bases matching TRBD2. The germline gives CDR1 SEHNR, CDR2 FQNEAQ (reference sequence). Trimming took 8 bases from V and 6 from J; bases not matched to a gene: 18. This CDR3 has 18 residues. This CDR3 reads CASSSLTQLAGGQKTQYF. CDR3 DNA sequence: TGTGCCAGCTCCTCACTGACCCAACTAGCGGGGGGGCAGAAGACCCAGTACTTC.

This clonotype was observed many times. Compared with germline, one end of the junction differs, possibly owing to a read error. This sequence joins TRBV4-1 and TRBJ2-1; possible D gene TRBD2, 5 bases. The CDR3 is 12 residues long. Germline V CDR1 and CDR2: MGHRA, YSYEKL. As DNA, the CDR3 is TGTGCCAGCAGCCAGGACTCTAATGAGCAGTTCTTC. Translation: CASSQDSNEQFF.

The genes are TRBV2 and TRBJ1-5, with D perhaps TRBD1 (6 bases). The length of the CDR3 is 15 residues. With 6 bases removed from V and 4 bases from J, the gap between germline ends came to 16 bases. CDR1 and CDR2 from the germline V gene are SNHLY and FYNNEI. The CDR3 sequence is CASSARTVLNQPQHF. CDR3 DNA: TGTGCCAGCAGCGCCCGGACAGTGCTAAATCAGCCCCAGCATTTT. Full variable domain (remainder filled in from reference TRBV2 and TRBJ1-5): EPEVTQTPSHQVTQMGQEVILRCVPISNHLYFYWYRQILGQKVEFLVSFYNNEISEKSEIFDDQFSVERPDGSNFTLKIRSTKLEDSAMYFCASSARTVLNQPQHFGDGTRLSIL.

This rearrangement joins TRBV7-8 to TRBJ2-1, with D hard to call. CDR3 length equals 20 residues. Trimming removed 4 bases at V and 0 bases at J, with 25 bases between. CDR1 and CDR2 from the germline V gene are SGHVS and FQNEAQ. As DNA, the CDR3 is TGTGCCAGCAGCTCACCCCCCAACGGTGTGCGGCTAGACTCCTACAATGAGCAGTTCTTC. This encodes CASSSPPNGVRLDSYNEQFF.

CDR3 protein: CASIQSIRRNYGYTF. CDR3 nucleotides: TGTGCCAGCATTCAATCCATCAGACGTAACTATGGCTACACCTTC. V gene TRBV6-2 or TRBV6-3 combines with J gene TRBJ1-2; no reliable D call. Per germline, CDR1 MNHEY and CDR2 SVGEGT. The CDR3 runs to 15 residues. V lost 7 bases and J 1 base, leaving 16 bases between the germline ends.

This clonotype was recorded at least ten times. This sequence joins TRBV27 and TRBJ1-1; D is unclear. CDR3 size: 15 residues. The germline V gene has CDR1 MNHEY and CDR2 SMNVEV (reference sequence). Trimming pared 5 bases from V and 0 bases from J, leaving 13 bases between. The CDR3 DNA is TGTGCCAGCAGTACCGTGAAAGCGTTGAACACTGAAGCTTTCTTT. Protein sequence: CASSTVKALNTEAFF.

The V call is TRBV7-6, the J call TRBJ2-7, with TRBD2 identical over 8 bases. V shed 5 bases, J shed 0 bases, and the junction held 9 bases outside the gene matches. This CDR3 region has 16 residues. Germline V gives CDR1 SGHVS, CDR2 FNYEAQ. The CDR3 loop is CASSHALAAFSYEQYF. The CDR3 bases are TGTGCCAGCAGCCATGCACTAGCGGCCTTCTCCTACGAGCAGTACTTC.

This clonotype was picked up many times. The CDR3 region is CASRTAETQYF. CDR3 nucleotides: TGTGCCAGCAGGACCGCAGAGACCCAGTACTTC. This chain links TRBV28 with TRBJ2-5; unclear D gene. This CDR3 spans 11 amino acids. The germline V and J ends were trimmed by 6 bases and 4 bases, with 6 bases remaining between them. Germline V CDR1 and CDR2: MDHEN, SYDVKM.

The rearrangement joins TRBV29-1 to TRBJ1-5, with D perhaps TRBD1 (5 bases). The length of the CDR3 is 13 residues. V lost 7 bases and J lost 7, with 17 bases in between. From germline, CDR1 is SQVTM and CDR2 ANQGSEA. The CDR3 nucleotides are TGCAGCGCTGCGGGGGGGGTAGGGCAGCCCCAGCATTTT. As protein: CSAAGGVGQPQHF. Full variable domain (remainder filled in from reference TRBV29-1 and TRBJ1-5): SAVISQKPSRDICQRGTSLTIQCQVDSQVTMMFWYRQQPGQSLTLIATANQGSEATYESGFVIDKFPISRPNLTFSTLTVSNMSPEDSSIYLCSAAGGVGQPQHFGDGTRLSIL.

This chain joins TRBV27 and TRBJ2-1, with D hard to call. Trimming removed 5 bases at V and 4 bases at J, with 12 bases between. This CDR3 region has 14 residues. The germline CDR1 and CDR2 sequences are MNHEY and SMNVEV (reference sequence). The DNA of the CDR3 is TGTGCCAGCAGTAGAAATCCCAGTTACAATGAGCAGTTCTTC. Amino acids: CASSRNPSYNEQFF.

Many counts were recorded for this clonotype. The chain couples TRBV7-9 to TRBJ2-3, with D perhaps TRBD2 (7 bases). The germline V gene has CDR1 SEHNR and CDR2 FQNEAQ (reference sequence). There are 17 residues in the CDR3. The V end lost 1 base, the J end lost 6 bases, and 20 bases lay between the germline ends. The DNA for the CDR3 is TGTGCCAGCAGCTTAGTTGGGGCGGGGGCCCCGAGGGATACGCAGTATTTT. The encoded protein is CASSLVGAGAPRDTQYF.

The V and J genes are TRBV20-1 and TRBJ2-1; the D is unclear. The V end was cut by 0 bases, the J end by 6 bases, with 3 bases between. Germline CDR1 reads DFQATT; CDR2 reads SNEGSKA (reference sequence). The CDR3 runs to 11 residues. CDR3 coding DNA: TGCAGTGCTAGAGATAGCAATGAGCAGTTCTTC. This sequence encodes CSARDSNEQFF.

The table lists this clonotype with a few counts. The gene calls are TRBV6-1 and TRBJ2-3; D might be TRBD2 (6 bases). The CDR3 covers 16 residues. Germline loops: CDR1 MNHNS, CDR2 SASEGT. The V end lost 4 bases, the J end lost 0 bases, and 14 bases lay between the germline ends. The CDR3 sequence: CASSGRERASTDTQYF. The CDR3 nucleotides are TGTGCCAGCAGTGGCAGAGAGCGGGCTAGCACAGATACGCAGTATTTT.

As concerns this clonotype: A much larger clone is a single base away; this may be a read error. The chain uses TRBV6-2 or TRBV6-3 and TRBJ2-3, with TRBD1 identical over 7 bases. Germline V lookup: CDR1 MNHEY, CDR2 SVGEGT. V was clipped by 10 bases and J by 3 bases; unmatched bases: 16. The CDR3 sequence is 16 residues long. CDR3 in DNA: TGTGCCAACCAAAGGGGATACGAGGGGGCTACAGATACGCAGTATTTT. Amino acid sequence: CANQRGYEGATDTQYF.

V usage is TRBV5-4 and J usage is TRBJ2-7; the D call may be TRBD1 or TRBD2 (6 bases each). This CDR3 spans 15 amino acids. Germline V lookup: CDR1 SGHNT, CDR2 YYREEE (reference sequence). Trimming removed 2 bases from V and 1 base from J, with 13 bases in between. The CDR3 nucleotides read TGTGCCAGCAGCTTCTATCGGGGGCCTTCCTACGAGCAGTACTTC. It translates to CASSFYRGPSYEQYF. Full variable domain (remainder filled in from reference TRBV5-4 and TRBJ2-7): ETGVTQSPTHLIKTRGQQVTLRCSSQSGHNTVSWYQQALGQGPQFIFQYYREEENGRGNFPPRFSGLQFPNYSSELNVNALELDDSALYLCASSFYRGPSYEQYFGPGTRLTVT.

This clonotype was picked up one time. This chain connects TRBV19 to TRBJ2-1, with D uncertain. The CDR3 is 12 residues long. V was shortened by 10 bases and J by 8 bases, with 15 bases between the two germline ends. Germline assignment: CDR1 LNHDA and CDR2 SQIVND (reference sequence). CDR3 DNA: TGTGCCACCTCGATAGTCGGTGATGAGCAGTTCTTC. This gives the protein CATSIVGDEQFF.

The gene calls are TRBV6-2 or TRBV6-3 and TRBJ2-5; TRBD1 matches 10 bases. This CDR3 is 15 amino acids long. From germline, CDR1 is MNHEY and CDR2 SVGEGT. J lost 4 bases, V lost 7 bases, and 9 bases had no gene match. This CDR3 reads CASTPLGTGAETQYF. The CDR3 DNA reads as TGTGCCAGCACTCCTCTCGGGACAGGGGCAGAGACCCAGTACTTC.